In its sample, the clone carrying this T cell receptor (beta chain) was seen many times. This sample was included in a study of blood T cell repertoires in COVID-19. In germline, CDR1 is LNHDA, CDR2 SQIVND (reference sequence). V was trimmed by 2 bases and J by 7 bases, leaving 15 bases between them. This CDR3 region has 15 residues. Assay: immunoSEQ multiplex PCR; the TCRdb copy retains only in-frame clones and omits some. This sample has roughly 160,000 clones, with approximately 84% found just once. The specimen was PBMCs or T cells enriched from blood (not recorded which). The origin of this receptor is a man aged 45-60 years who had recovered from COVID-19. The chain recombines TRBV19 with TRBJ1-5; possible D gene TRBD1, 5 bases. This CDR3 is CASSISGGGRQPQHF. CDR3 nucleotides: TGTGCCAGTAGTATAAGCGGGGGAGGGAGGCAGCCCCAGCATTTT.